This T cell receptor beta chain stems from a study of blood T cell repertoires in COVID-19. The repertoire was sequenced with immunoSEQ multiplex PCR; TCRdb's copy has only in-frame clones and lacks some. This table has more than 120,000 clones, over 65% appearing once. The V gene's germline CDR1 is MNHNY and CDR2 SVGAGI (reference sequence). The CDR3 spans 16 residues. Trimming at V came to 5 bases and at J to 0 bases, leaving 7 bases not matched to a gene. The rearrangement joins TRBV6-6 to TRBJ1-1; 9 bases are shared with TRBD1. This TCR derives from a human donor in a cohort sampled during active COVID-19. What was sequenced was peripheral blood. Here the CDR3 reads CASSRGQGPLNTEAFF. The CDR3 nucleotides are TGTGCCAGCAGTAGGGGACAGGGTCCCCTGAACACTGAAGCTTTCTTT.